These 25 T cell receptor beta chains originate from one sample sequenced in a study of T cells in Graves' hyperthyroidism and ophthalmopathy. There were TCR beta CDR3 regions amplified from RNA transcripts. The HTBI primer set served for first-round RT-PCR of the TCR CDR3. TCRdb reprocessed the multiplex PCR reads via MiXCR and lists one record per CDR3 protein. The sample holds around 700,000 distinct CDR3 sequences, under 20% seen once. Sequences were obtained from blood. These receptors originate from a woman between 45 and 60 years old with Graves' hyperthyroidism that later progressed to Graves' ophthalmopathy.

A remark on this clonotype: The junction and the germline gene differ at one end; a read error may be behind it. The J gene is TRBJ2-5, the V gene TRBV9; D not certain. Per germline, CDR1 SGDLS and CDR2 YYNGEE. The CDR3 loop spans 15 amino acids. The CDR3 nucleotides are TGTGCCAGCAGCGTAGGCACGAACAACCAAGAGGCCCAGTACTTC. Amino acid sequence: CASSVGTNNQEAQYF.

This clonotype appeared a few times. A much larger clone is a single base away; this may be a read error. This chain links TRBV2 with TRBJ2-1; D assignment may be TRBD1 or TRBD2 (6 bases each). The CDR3 has 14 amino acids. In germline, CDR1 is SNHLY, CDR2 FYNNEI. V gave up 11 bases and J gave up 6 bases, with 20 bases separating them. The CDR3 DNA sequence: TGTGCCGGCACCGGGGGCCGTGGCCCCAATGAGCAGTTCTTC. Protein sequence: CAGTGGRGPNEQFF.

The chain recombines TRBV6-2 or TRBV6-3 with TRBJ1-2; no reliable D call. Trimming shortened V by 2 bases and J by 8 bases, and 15 bases separated the two germline ends. The CDR3 runs 14 residues. Germline V lookup: CDR1 MNHEY, CDR2 SVGEGT. CDR3 residues: CASSYVKEAGGYTF. CDR3 DNA: TGTGCCAGCAGTTACGTAAAGGAAGCCGGCGGCTACACCTTC.

This clonotype was observed many times. The rearrangement uses TRBV7-8 and TRBJ1-1; a weak D match, TRBD1 (5 bases). Germline V gene sequence: CDR1 SGHVS, CDR2 FQNEAQ. The V gene lost 4 bases and the J gene lost 7 bases, with 13 bases spanning the gap. CDR3 size: 13 residues. The CDR3 DNA reads as TGTGCCAGCAGCTCACAGGTCGTTAGTGAAGCTTTCTTT. It codes for CASSSQVVSEAFF.

This clonotype has a count of ten or more. The rearrangement links TRBV2 to TRBJ2-5; 10 bases are shared with TRBD1. The CDR3 spans 16 residues. Germline CDR1 SNHLY, CDR2 FYNNEI. Trimming removed 0 bases from V and 5 bases from J; junction bases left unmatched: 6. CDR3 coding DNA: TGTGCCAGCAGTGAAGCGCTGGGACAGGGGTCGGAGACCCAGTACTTC. Translating gives CASSEALGQGSETQYF. Full variable domain (missing parts from reference TRBV2 and TRBJ2-5): EPEVTQTPSHQVTQMGQEVILRCVPISNHLYFYWYRQILGQKVEFLVSFYNNEISEKSEIFDDQFSVERPDGSNFTLKIRSTKLEDSAMYFCASSEALGQGSETQYFGPGTRLLVL.

The rearrangement uses TRBV19 and TRBJ2-6; TRBD1 agrees at 12 bases. Germline CDR1 is LNHDA and CDR2 is SQIVND (reference sequence). CDR3 size: 18 residues. V lost 6 bases and J lost 0; bases outside the gene matches: 6. The CDR3 protein is CASRDGTGGVSGANVLTF. Here the CDR3 DNA reads TGTGCCAGTAGAGACGGGACAGGGGGCGTCTCTGGGGCCAACGTCCTGACTTTC.

Ten or more counts support this clonotype. The V call is TRBV12-3 or TRBV12-4, the J call TRBJ1-6, with TRBD1 as a possible D gene (6 bases). The V and J ends lost 2 bases and 7 bases respectively, with 9 bases between them. The CDR3 has 14 amino acids. This CDR3 is CASSLRGDNSPLHF. Here the CDR3 DNA reads TGTGCCAGCAGTTTAAGGGGGGACAATTCACCCCTCCACTTT.

This clonotype was seen ten or more times. The CDR3 sequence: CAWSVGPTEAFF. The CDR3 region has the DNA TGTGCCTGGAGTGTGGGGCCGACTGAAGCTTTCTTT. The chain links TRBV30 to TRBJ1-1, with D tentatively TRBD1 (5 bases). CDR1 GTSNPN and CDR2 SVGIG come from the germline V gene (reference sequence). V was clipped by 0 bases and J by 5 bases, with 7 bases between them. This CDR3 comprises 12 residues.

The V and J genes are TRBV4-2 and TRBJ2-2; the D is unclear. Looked up from germline, CDR1 is LGHNA and CDR2 is YNFKEQ. Trimming pared 0 bases from V and 6 bases from J, leaving 8 bases between. The CDR3 has 14 residues. This CDR3 reads CASSQDVEPGELFF. The CDR3 coding sequence is TGTGCCAGCAGCCAAGATGTAGAACCCGGGGAGCTGTTTTTT.

At least ten counts were recorded for this clonotype. This chain joins TRBV2 and TRBJ2-7; 10 positions agree with TRBD1. Germline CDR1 reads SNHLY; CDR2 reads FYNNEI. The CDR3 contains 15 residues. V dropped 6 bases and J dropped 2; count of bases not matched to a gene: 7. CDR3 sequence (DNA): TGTGCCAGCAGAGATCCGGGACAGGGGCCCTACGAGCAGTACTTC. Translated: CASRDPGQGPYEQYF.

The chain combines TRBV6-6 with TRBJ2-3; D ambiguous. V lost 2 bases and J 4 bases, leaving 16 bases between the germline ends. Germline CDR1 and CDR2: MNHNY and SVGAGI (reference sequence). This CDR3 contains 16 residues. CDR3 bases: TGTGCCAGCAGTTACGGCCCTGGCCAGGTCGCAGATACGCAGTATTTT. Residues: CASSYGPGQVADTQYF.

The sample holds many counts of this clonotype. The rearrangement links TRBV24-1 to TRBJ2-5; 7 positions match TRBD2. J gave up 3 bases and V 6 bases, and 3 bases lay outside the gene matches. Germline loops: CDR1 KGHDR, CDR2 SFDVKD. The CDR3 covers 13 residues. CDR3 sequence: CATSKTSKETQYF. CDR3 DNA: TGTGCCACCAGTAAGACTAGCAAAGAGACCCAGTACTTC.

The chain has TRBV4-1 and TRBJ2-7; D not certain. The ends were cut back, 0 bases at V and 3 bases at J, with 6 bases in the middle. Germline lookup yields CDR1 MGHRA and CDR2 YSYEKL. The CDR3 totals 13 residues. CDR3 sequence (DNA): TGCGCCAGCAGCCAAGATACAATCTACGAGCAGTACTTC. It encodes CASSQDTIYEQYF.

The chain links TRBV11-3 to TRBJ2-3; D unclear. Trimming took 4 bases from V and 8 from J, leaving 10 bases between them. CDR1 is SGHNT, CDR2 YENEEA, per germline. This CDR3 has 12 amino acids. The CDR3 here is CASSSPRGTQYF. The CDR3 DNA reads as TGTGCCAGCAGCTCCCCCCGTGGTACGCAGTATTTT.

This clonotype has just a few counts. The chain uses TRBV15 and TRBJ1-4, with unresolved D. The CDR3 is 16 residues long. V lost 1 base, J lost 6 bases, and 15 bases lay in between. Germline loops: CDR1 LNHNV, CDR2 YYDKDF (reference sequence). In DNA, the CDR3 is TGTGCCACCAGCAGAGCCCAAAGATCTCGTGATGAAAAACTGTTTTTT. This encodes CATSRAQRSRDEKLFF.

This clonotype was picked up a small number of times. This rearrangement joins TRBV11-2 to TRBJ1-3, with D uncertain. Trimming took 5 bases from V and 0 from J, leaving 8 bases between them. Germline-derived CDR1 and CDR2 are SGHAT and FQNNGV. The CDR3 is 14 amino acids. DNA of the CDR3: TGTGCCAGCAGCAGAAGTTACTCTGGAAACACCATATATTTT. Translated: CASSRSYSGNTIYF.

The rearrangement uses TRBV5-1 and TRBJ2-1; 10 nucleotides line up with TRBD2. The CDR3 loop spans 17 amino acids. Germline V gives CDR1 SGHRS, CDR2 YFSETQ. The V segment lost 4 bases and the J segment 7 bases; nucleotides outside the gene matches: 14. The CDR3 nucleotides read TGCGCCAGCAGCCATCGATCCTCAAGCGGGGGGGTTAATGAGCAGTTCTTC. Translated, it gives CASSHRSSSGGVNEQFF.

This clonotype was seen many times. This chain links TRBV15 with TRBJ2-1; D is unclear. Germline V CDR1 and CDR2: LNHNV, YYDKDF (reference sequence). CDR3 length: 16 amino acids. With 0 bases removed from V and 5 bases from J, the gap between germline ends came to 14 bases. The CDR3 sequence is CATSRDFPRLDNEQFF. CDR3 bases: TGTGCCACCAGCAGAGATTTCCCCAGGCTCGACAATGAGCAGTTCTTC.

This clonotype was counted only a few times. V gene TRBV3-1 combines with J gene TRBJ2-5; TRBD2 matches at 7 bases. The germline CDR1 and CDR2 sequences are LGHDT and YNNKEL (reference sequence). The CDR3 has 15 residues. J was trimmed by 1 base and V by 5 bases; bases with no gene match: 7. The CDR3 DNA follows: TGTGCCAGCAGCGGCGCGCGGGGGATCCAAGAGACCCAGTACTTC. Translated: CASSGARGIQETQYF.

This clonotype was picked up a small number of times. The genes are TRBV6-1 and TRBJ1-1; weak D call: TRBD1 (6 bases). This CDR3 contains 15 residues. Trimming left V 5 bases short and J 4 bases short, with 17 bases between. Per the germline V gene, CDR1 is MNHNS and CDR2 is SASEGT. CDR3 in DNA: TGTGCCAGCAGTTCCGAACAGGGAATCTTCACTGAAGCTTTCTTT. This gives the protein CASSSEQGIFTEAFF.

V and J are TRBV12-3 or TRBV12-4 and TRBJ1-3; unclear D gene. This CDR3 contains 12 residues. V was shortened by 2 bases and J by 7 bases, with 6 bases between the two germline ends. The chain's CDR3 is CASSLRSNTIYF. The CDR3 DNA sequence: TGTGCCAGCAGTTTAAGATCGAACACCATATATTTT.

In its sample, this clonotype was seen many times. The gene calls are TRBV20-1 and TRBJ1-5; 8 positions agree with TRBD1. The germline CDR1 and CDR2 sequences are DFQATT and SNEGSKA (reference sequence). V lost 6 bases and J lost 2; bases outside the gene matches: 15. This CDR3 spans 17 amino acids. The DNA of the CDR3 is TGCAGTGCCCAAAGCCAGGGGGCAGGTACGGGCAATCAGCCCCAGCATTTT. Protein: CSAQSQGAGTGNQPQHF.

The gene calls are TRBV14 and TRBJ1-1; D perhaps matches TRBD1 (5 bases). The germline CDR1 and CDR2 sequences are SGHDN and FVKESK. This CDR3 is 15 amino acids long. Trimming stripped 6 bases from V and 0 bases from J, with 14 bases between. CDR3 DNA sequence: TGTGCCAGCAGTCAGACGACAGACATGAACACTGAAGCTTTCTTT. Protein: CASSQTTDMNTEAFF.

V usage is TRBV7-9 and J usage is TRBJ1-1, with 9 nucleotides matching TRBD1. The CDR3 loop spans 12 amino acids. The germline CDR1 and CDR2 sequences are SEHNR and FQNEAQ (reference sequence). With 4 bases clipped from V and 11 bases from J, the junction kept 5 bases outside the gene matches. DNA for the CDR3: TGTGCCAGCAGCTACACAGGGGGCATGGCTTTCTTT. It specifies CASSYTGGMAFF. Full variable domain (outside the CDR3, taken from reference TRBV7-9 and TRBJ1-1): DTGVSQNPRHKITKRGQNVTFRCDPISEHNRLYWYRQTLGQGPEFLTYFQNEAQLEKSRLLSDRFSAERPKGSFSTLEIQRTEQGDSAMYLCASSYTGGMAFFGQGTRLTVV.

This clonotype has a count of ten or more. The CDR3, as DNA: TGTGCCAGCAGATCCAGGGAGTCCTCTGGAAACACCATATATTTT. Translating it yields CASRSRESSGNTIYF. The gene calls are TRBV12-3 or TRBV12-4 and TRBJ1-3; weak D call: TRBD1 (5 bases). The V and J ends lost 6 bases and 0 bases respectively, with 12 bases between them. The length of the CDR3 is 15 residues.